This T cell receptor beta chain appears in the sequencing data of a study of blood T cell repertoires in COVID-19. Whole-study context: PBMCs, B-cell-depleted T cells, or T cells were the source of the cDNA or gDNA that made up the material.

Data came from immunoSEQ multiplex PCR; TCRdb stores just in-frame clones and leaves some out. The sample lists about 150,000 clones, more than 65% seen once, with approximately 15% in the top ten. For this clone: At the DNA level, this CDR3 is encoded by other sequences in the same sample as well.

This CDR3 comprises 16 residues. V shed 3 bases and J 0 bases; nucleotides not matched to a gene: 4. CDR1 and CDR2 (germline): KGHSH, LQKENI. This clonotype originated in a woman of 80 years or more with acute or convalescent COVID-19. The specimen sequenced was peripheral blood. This rearrangement joins TRBV18 to TRBJ2-1; 8 nucleotides match TRBD1. The CDR3 DNA sequence: TGTGCCAGCTCACCCAGGACAGGGCGCTCCTACAATGAGCAGTTCTTC. Amino acids: CASSPRTGRSYNEQFF.